This T cell receptor beta chain is drawn from a study of metastatic and nonmetastatic thyroid tumors. Patients were all untreated before their thyroid surgery. With MiXCR, TCRdb called clones anew from the PCR reads. The table records about 27,000 clones, roughly 17% of them present only once. This clone was seen at least ten times. The CDR3 has 14 residues. Per germline, CDR1 LNHDA and CDR2 SQIVND (reference sequence). Trimming cost V 5 bases and J 7 bases, with 14 bases left between them. The V gene is TRBV19, the J gene TRBJ1-4, with D maybe TRBD1 (5 bases). This receptor was taken from a male donor with papillary thyroid cancer or a benign thyroid nodule (not recorded which). Some clones in this sample may be carry-over from other donors' samples. Sequenced sample: blood. This CDR3 reads CASSYGQGSEKLFF. The CDR3 nucleotides read TGTGCCAGTAGTTACGGACAAGGTAGTGAAAAACTGTTTTTT.